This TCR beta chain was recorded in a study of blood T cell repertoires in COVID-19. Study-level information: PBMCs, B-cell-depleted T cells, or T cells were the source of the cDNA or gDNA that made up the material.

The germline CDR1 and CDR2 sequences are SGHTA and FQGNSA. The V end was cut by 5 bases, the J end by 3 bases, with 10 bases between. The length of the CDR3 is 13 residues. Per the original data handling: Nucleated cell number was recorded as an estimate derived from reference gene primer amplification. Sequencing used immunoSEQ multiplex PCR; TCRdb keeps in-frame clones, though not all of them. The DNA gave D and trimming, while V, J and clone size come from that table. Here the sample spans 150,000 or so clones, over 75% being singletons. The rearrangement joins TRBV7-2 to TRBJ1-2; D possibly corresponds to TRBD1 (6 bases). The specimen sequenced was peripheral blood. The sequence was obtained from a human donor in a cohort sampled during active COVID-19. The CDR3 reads CASSRGGDYGYTF. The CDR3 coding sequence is TGTGCCAGCAGCCGAGGGGGGGACTATGGCTACACCTTC.